Sequencing of this T cell receptor (beta chain) was carried out in a study of blood T cell repertoires in COVID-19. The table came from immunoSEQ multiplex PCR; TCRdb's copy has only in-frame clones and leaves some out. The table includes some 14,000 clones, about 86% detected once. Germline trimming cut 4 bases from V and 3 bases from J; bases unmatched to any gene: 20. CDR1 is SGHTS and CDR2 is YDEGEE in the germline V gene. The CDR3 is 19 residues long. This TCR came from a man in his sixties with acute or convalescent COVID-19. The V call is TRBV5-8, the J call TRBJ1-1; 8 nucleotides align to TRBD1. The sequenced material came from peripheral blood. CDR3: CASSADRWAGGEQDTEAFF. CDR3 in DNA: TGTGCCAGCAGCGCGGATCGATGGGCAGGGGGCGAACAGGACACTGAAGCTTTCTTT.